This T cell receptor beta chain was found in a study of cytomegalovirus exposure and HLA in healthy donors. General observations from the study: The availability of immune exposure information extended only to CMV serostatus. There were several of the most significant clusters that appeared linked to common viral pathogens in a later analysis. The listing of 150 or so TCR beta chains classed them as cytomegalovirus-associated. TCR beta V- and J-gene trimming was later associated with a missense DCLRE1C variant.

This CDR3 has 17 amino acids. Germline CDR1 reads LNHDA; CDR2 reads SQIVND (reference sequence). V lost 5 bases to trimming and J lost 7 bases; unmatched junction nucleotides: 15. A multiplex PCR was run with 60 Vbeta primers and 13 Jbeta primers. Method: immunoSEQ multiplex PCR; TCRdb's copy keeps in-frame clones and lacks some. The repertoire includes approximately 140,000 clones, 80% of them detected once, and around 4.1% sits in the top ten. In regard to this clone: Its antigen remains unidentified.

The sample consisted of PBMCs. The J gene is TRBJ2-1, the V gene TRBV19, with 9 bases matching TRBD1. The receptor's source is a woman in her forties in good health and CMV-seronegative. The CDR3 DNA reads TGTGCCAGTAGTTTCGTGTACTGGGGGACAGGGTCAAATGAGCAGTTCTTC. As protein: CASSFVYWGTGSNEQFF.